This T cell receptor (beta chain) was captured in a study of blood T cell repertoires in COVID-19 (dated by TCRdb to 2019 to 2021). A note on the overall study: The collaborator samples originated in the United States, Italy and Spain and spanned the acute and convalescent phases of COVID-19. The material from the prospective study consisted of cDNA or gDNA derived from T cells, B-cell-depleted T cells, or PBMCs. Deeply sampled blood TCRbeta repertoires from subjects exposed to, actively infected with, or recovered from COVID-19 were included in the dataset. The repertoires were made available in a free public database intended to serve as a resource for research on the immune response to SARS-CoV-2. Samples came from the ongoing ImmuneRACE study (first 160 participants) plus 1,254 subjects from 6 global collaborators. Sample metadata almost always included a de-identified subject ID, COVID-19 status, age in years and sex. Where available, HLA class I and class II types were taken from metadata supplied by the sample provider and were not determined by assay-based typing.

What the work shows at the level of the full study, not this receptor alone: How much clinical and demographic metadata was included differed by source and by participant, and the metadata was provided uncurated.

The immunoSEQ Assay, a bias-controlled multiplex PCR, was used to amplify TCRbeta CDR3 regions from genomic DNA. As for the original processing: The number of nucleated cells in each sample was estimated from the amplification of reference gene primers within the assay. Sequence reads were collapsed and filtered to measure the absolute abundance of every unique TCRbeta CDR3 rearrangement. For each sample, productive Simpson clonality was calculated by taking the square root of Simpson's diversity index across productive rearrangements. This is the immuneACCESS table as TCRdb keeps it, with only in-frame sequences that have V and J called. A part of the clones is gone; compared with another copy, unresolved V genes explain less than half, and the rest is unexplained. The V and J calls and the clone size are those of that table, but D and trimming were determined from the DNA. Across this sample there are 95,000 to 120,000 clones, with roughly 82% seen only once. The ten largest clones add up to about 8.1% of the sample.

The collaborating institutions used their own protocols to collect whole blood in K2EDTA tubes. For TCRbeta analysis, collaborators shipped samples in one of three forms: frozen whole blood, isolated PBMCs, or DNA extracted from either of those sample types. This clone showed up just once. Its antigen remains unidentified. No clone much larger than this one lies a single base away; base qualities are absent. The CDR3 has 12 amino acids, counting the end cysteine and phenylalanine. Only the CDR3 part of the read is kept: 36 bases, read in frame from the first base. CDR1 is given as MNHEY and CDR2 as SVGAGI, both from the germline V gene. V is shortened by 6 bases, J by 7 bases, and the region joining them spans 12 bases.

This chain joins TRBV6-5 to TRBJ2-5; TRBD1 is a possible D gene, resting on 5 matching bases. This receptor was identified in a woman aged 40 to 50 with acute or convalescent COVID-19. Sequences were obtained from peripheral blood. The DNA sequence is given as TGTGCCAGCAGAAGTCCTGGGGCGACCCAGTACTTC. Its protein is CASRSPGATQYF.